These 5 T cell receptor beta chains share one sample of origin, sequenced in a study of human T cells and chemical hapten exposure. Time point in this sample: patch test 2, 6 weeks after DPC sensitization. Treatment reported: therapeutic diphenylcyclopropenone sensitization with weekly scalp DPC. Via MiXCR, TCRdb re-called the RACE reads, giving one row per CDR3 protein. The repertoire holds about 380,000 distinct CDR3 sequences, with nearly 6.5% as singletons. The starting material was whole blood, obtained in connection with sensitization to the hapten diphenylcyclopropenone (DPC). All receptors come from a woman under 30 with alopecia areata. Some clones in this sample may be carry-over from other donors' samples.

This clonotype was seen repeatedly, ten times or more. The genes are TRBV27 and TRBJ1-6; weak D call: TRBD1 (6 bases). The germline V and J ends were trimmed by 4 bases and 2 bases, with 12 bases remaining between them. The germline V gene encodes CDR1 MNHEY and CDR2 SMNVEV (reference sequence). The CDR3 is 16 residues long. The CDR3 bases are TGTGCCAGCAGTTCCCGACAGGTCGCCTATAATTCACCCCTCCACTTT. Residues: CASSSRQVAYNSPLHF.

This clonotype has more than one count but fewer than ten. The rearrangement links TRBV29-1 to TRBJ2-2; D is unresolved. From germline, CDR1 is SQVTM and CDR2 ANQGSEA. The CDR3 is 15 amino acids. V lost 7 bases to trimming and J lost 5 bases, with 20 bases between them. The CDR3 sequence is CSAIVSWGLTGELFF. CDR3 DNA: TGCAGCGCTATAGTCTCATGGGGATTGACCGGGGAGCTGTTTTTT.

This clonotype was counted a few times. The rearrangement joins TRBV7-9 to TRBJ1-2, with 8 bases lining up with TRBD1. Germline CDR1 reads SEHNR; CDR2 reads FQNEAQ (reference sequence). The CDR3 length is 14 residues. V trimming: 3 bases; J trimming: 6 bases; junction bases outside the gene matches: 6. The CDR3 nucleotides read TGTGCCAGCAGCTTTCAGGGGGCAAGAGATGGCTACACCTTC. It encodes CASSFQGARDGYTF.

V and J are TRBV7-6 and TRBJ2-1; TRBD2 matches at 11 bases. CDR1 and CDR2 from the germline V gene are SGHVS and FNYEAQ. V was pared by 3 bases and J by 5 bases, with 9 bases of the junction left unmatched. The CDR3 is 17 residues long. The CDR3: CASSFSETSGAHNEQFF. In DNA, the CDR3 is TGTGCCAGCAGCTTCAGTGAGACTAGCGGGGCGCACAATGAGCAGTTCTTC. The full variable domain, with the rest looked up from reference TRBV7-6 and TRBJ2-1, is GAGVSQSPRYKVTKRGQDVALRCDPISGHVSLYWYRQALGQGPEFLTYFNYEAQQDKSGLPNDRFSAERPEGSISTLTIQRTEQRDSAMYRCASSFSETSGAHNEQFFGPGTRLTVL.

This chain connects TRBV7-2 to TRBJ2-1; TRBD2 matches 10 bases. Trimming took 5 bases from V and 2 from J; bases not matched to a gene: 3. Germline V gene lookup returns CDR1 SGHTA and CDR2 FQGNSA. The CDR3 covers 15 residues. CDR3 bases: TGTGCCAGCAGCGTAACTAGCGGGGCCTACAATGAGCAGTTCTTC. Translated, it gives CASSVTSGAYNEQFF.